Given below is one T cell receptor beta chain in context. The data were obtained in a study of T cell changes during pregnancy in multiple sclerosis. TCRdb keeps only in-frame clones here, not all; method: immunoSEQ multiplex PCR. This sample has around 12,000 clones, with approximately 91% found just once. With 9 bases removed from V and 2 bases from J, the gap between germline ends came to 16 bases. Germline V gene data show CDR1 as MNHEY and CDR2 as SMNVEV (reference sequence). The CDR3 length is 14 residues. The receptor's source is a female donor with multiple sclerosis, enrolled in a pregnancy study. The starting material was CD8+ T cells from peripheral blood mononuclear cells, obtained in the first trimester of pregnancy. The gene calls are TRBV27 and TRBJ2-5, with D uncertain. The CDR3 is CASSALGRQETQYF. In DNA form, the CDR3 reads TGTGCCAGTTCCGCACTGGGCAGACAAGAGACCCAGTACTTC.